Shown below are 15 T cell receptor beta chains from a single sample sequenced in a study of blood T cell repertoires in COVID-19. Profiling relied on immunoSEQ multiplex PCR, and the TCRdb table lists in-frame clones only, not all of them. The profile covers 140,000 or so clones, with 75% to 90% appearing a single time and approximately 5% taken by the ten largest. Sequences were obtained from peripheral blood. These receptors all stem from a human donor in a cohort sampled during active COVID-19.

This chain uses TRBV15 with TRBJ1-4, with 7 nucleotides matching TRBD1. Trimming cost V 8 bases and J 2 bases; bases outside gene matches: 5. This CDR3 has 14 residues. Looked up from germline, CDR1 is LNHNV and CDR2 is YYDKDF (reference sequence). The CDR3 sequence: CATAGGNTNEKLFF. The CDR3 DNA is TGTGCCACCGCAGGGGGGAATACTAATGAAAAACTGTTTTTT. Full variable domain (outside the CDR3, taken from reference TRBV15 and TRBJ1-4): DAMVIQNPRYQVTQFGKPVTLSCSQTLNHNVMYWYQQKSSQAPKLLFHYYDKDFNNEADTPDNFQSRRPNTSFCFLDIRSPGLGDTAMYLCATAGGNTNEKLFFGSGTQLSVL.

This clone was found once. This CDR3 reads CASSEDRGLPYEQYF. Here the CDR3 DNA reads TGTGCCAGCAGTGAAGACAGGGGGCTCCCCTACGAGCAGTACTTC. The rearrangement uses TRBV25-1 and TRBJ2-7; TRBD1 agrees at 10 bases. The V gene end was trimmed by 2 bases and the J gene end by 2 bases; junction bases not matched to a gene: 3. The CDR3 runs to 15 residues. Germline CDR1 reads MGHDK; CDR2 reads SYGVNS.

The V call is TRBV15, the J call TRBJ1-5; 7 positions agree with TRBD1. The CDR3 sequence is 13 residues long. CDR1 and CDR2 (germline): LNHNV, YYDKDF (reference sequence). Trimming removed 4 bases from V and 7 bases from J; junction bases left unmatched: 4. The CDR3 region has the DNA TGTGCCACCAGCAAAGACAGGGAACAGCCCCAGCATTTT. It translates to CATSKDREQPQHF.

V gene TRBV12-3 or TRBV12-4 combines with J gene TRBJ2-7; 8 bases agree with TRBD1. V was clipped by 6 bases and J by 7 bases; unmatched bases: 8. The CDR3 extends over 13 amino acids. CDR3 sequence: CASSRQGAGEQYV. The CDR3 region has the DNA TGTGCCAGCAGCCGCCAGGGGGCTGGAGAGCAGTACGTC.

The count of this clone is one. Possible read error: a much larger clone is one base away. Other DNA sequences from this sample encode an identical CDR3 as well. CDR3: CASSRGLAGAGGEQFF. The CDR3 nucleotides read TGTGCCAGCAGCCGAGGACTAGCGGGGGCCGGGGGGGAGCAGTTCTTC. The chain recombines TRBV14 with TRBJ2-1, with 13 bases that match TRBD2. The germline CDR1 and CDR2 sequences are SGHDN and FVKESK. V lost 4 bases to trimming and J lost 10 bases; unmatched junction nucleotides: 10. The CDR3 totals 16 residues.

The chain has TRBV19 and TRBJ1-6; 9 bases agree with TRBD1. The CDR3 is made up of 16 amino acids. The V segment lost 2 bases and the J segment 10 bases; nucleotides outside the gene matches: 9. Per the germline V gene, CDR1 is LNHDA and CDR2 is SQIVND (reference sequence). The chain's CDR3 is CASSILEGQGYSPLHF. The CDR3 DNA is TGTGCCAGTAGTATATTGGAGGGACAGGGATACTCACCCCTCCACTTT. Using reference TRBV19 and TRBJ1-6 for the parts outside the CDR3, the full variable domain is DGGITQSPKYLFRKEGQNVTLSCEQNLNHDAMYWYRQDPGQGLRLIYYSQIVNDFQKGDIAEGYSVSREKKESFPLTVTSAQKNPTAFYLCASSILEGQGYSPLHFGNGTRLTVT.

The chain employs TRBV7-9 and TRBJ2-3; 9 bases match TRBD2. The ends lost 3 bases at V and 13 bases at J; junction bases unmatched: 11. The CDR3 has 14 residues. Germline CDR1 is SEHNR and CDR2 is FQNEAQ (reference sequence). The chain's CDR3 is CASSFQLASGTEYF. In nucleotides, the CDR3 is TGTGCCAGCAGCTTCCAGCTAGCTAGCGGGACGGAGTATTTT.

The chain combines TRBV29-1 with TRBJ2-3; D remains unclear. The CDR3 has 13 amino acids. V gave up 0 bases and J gave up 4 bases, with 8 bases separating them. Germline CDR1 reads SQVTM; CDR2 reads ANQGSEA. CDR3: CSVEELSADTQYF. DNA of the CDR3: TGCAGCGTTGAAGAACTGAGCGCAGATACGCAGTATTTT.

The chain recombines TRBV5-1 with TRBJ1-1; tentative D call: TRBD1 (6 bases). The V gene's germline CDR1 is SGHRS and CDR2 YFSETQ. Trimming removed 1 base at V and 3 bases at J, with 10 bases between. CDR3 length equals 14 residues. Here the CDR3 reads CASSLRGGDTEAFF. The CDR3 region has the DNA TGCGCCAGCAGCTTGAGAGGGGGTGACACTGAAGCTTTCTTT.

The rearrangement links TRBV7-9 to TRBJ2-1, with 8 nucleotides matching TRBD1. Looked up from germline, CDR1 is SEHNR and CDR2 is FQNEAQ (reference sequence). Trimming cost V 1 base and J 5 bases; bases outside gene matches: 4. This CDR3 has 15 amino acids. CDR3 region: CASSLDGTGDNEQFF. Written as DNA, the CDR3 is TGTGCCAGCAGCTTAGATGGGACAGGCGACAATGAGCAGTTCTTC. Drawing the rest from reference TRBV7-9 and TRBJ2-1, the complete variable domain is DTGVSQNPRHKITKRGQNVTFRCDPISEHNRLYWYRQTLGQGPEFLTYFQNEAQLEKSRLLSDRFSAERPKGSFSTLEIQRTEQGDSAMYLCASSLDGTGDNEQFFGPGTRLTVL.

This clone was observed a single time. The chain recombines TRBV6-5 with TRBJ1-4; TRBD1 might be the D (5 bases). The germline CDR1 and CDR2 sequences are MNHEY and SVGAGI. The CDR3 has 13 amino acids. Trimming cost V 11 bases and J 5 bases, with 15 bases left between them. The CDR3 is CAGKRGGNEKLFF. CDR3 DNA sequence: TGTGCCGGAAAGAGGGGAGGCAATGAAAAACTGTTTTTT.

Only one count was recorded for this clone. The chain recombines TRBV28 with TRBJ1-4; D unresolved. Looked up from germline, CDR1 is MDHEN and CDR2 is SYDVKM. Trimming left V 8 bases short and J 4 bases short, with 11 bases between. This CDR3 region has 13 residues. The CDR3 nucleotides read TGTGCCAGCGCTAGCAACCTTAATGAAAAACTGTTTTTT. As protein: CASASNLNEKLFF.

This clone came up once. V usage is TRBV6-5 and J usage is TRBJ1-2; a possible D gene is TRBD1 (5 bases). V was shortened by 5 bases and J by 10 bases, with 11 bases between the two germline ends. The CDR3 runs to 11 residues. The germline V gene has CDR1 MNHEY and CDR2 SVGAGI. CDR3 amino acids: CASSQGGFYTF. The CDR3 DNA follows: TGTGCCAGCAGTCAGGGAGGATTCTACACCTTC.

The V and J genes are TRBV20-1 and TRBJ1-4, with no clear D. V was clipped by 3 bases and J by 7 bases, with 6 bases between them. The CDR3 is 11 amino acids. Germline lookup yields CDR1 DFQATT and CDR2 SNEGSKA (reference sequence). This CDR3 is CSASEVEKLFF. CDR3 in DNA: TGCAGTGCTAGCGAGGTTGAAAAACTGTTTTTT.

The rearrangement uses TRBV15 and TRBJ2-6; D possibly corresponds to TRBD2 (7 bases). Trimming pared 3 bases from V and 1 base from J, leaving 16 bases between. CDR1 LNHNV and CDR2 YYDKDF come from the germline V gene (reference sequence). The CDR3 consists of 18 residues. The CDR3 region is CATSRGGALRSGANVLTF. CDR3 DNA sequence: TGTGCCACCAGCAGGGGGGGGGCTCTCCGATCTGGGGCCAACGTCCTGACTTTC.